The clone carrying this TCR beta chain was seen more than once but under ten times. Its antigen is unknown. These data originate in a study of vaccination and CD4 T cells after COVID-19. Study background: Post-COVID draws came a median around 100 days after diagnosis (range 35 to 161).

This CDR3 region has 13 residues. The V and J ends lost 6 bases and 2 bases respectively, with 11 bases between them. Germline loops: CDR1 MNHNS, CDR2 SASEGT. Researchers used the Oncomine TCR Beta short-read assay to sequence DNA from cultured CD4+ T cells. TCRdb itself ran the PCR reads through MiXCR, one entry per CDR3 protein. The data contain some 20,000 distinct CDR3 sequences, roughly 31% of them seen just once; the ten biggest clones take up under 15%. The treatment is: roughly 10-day PBMC culture with coronavirus spike peptide pools or control peptides (ViraFEST assay). ViraFEST grew antigen-specific T cells using peptide pools, then sequenced TCRs.

Sequencing was carried out using cultured CD4+ T cells from blood. The receptor comes from a human donor with COVID-19. This chain joins TRBV6-1 and TRBJ2-7; D remains ambiguous. The CDR3 DNA reads as TGTGCCAGCAGCCAGTCTAGAGCCTACGAGCAGTACTTC. This translates into CASSQSRAYEQYF.